The next 27 T cell receptor beta chains were all read from a single sample in a study of shared clonotypes between healthy human individuals. Assay: immunoSEQ multiplex PCR; the TCRdb copy retains only in-frame clones and omits some. The sample yields 2 million to 2.5 million clones, approximately 94% seen once. Sequencing was performed on naive CD4+ T cells sorted from blood. Indicated subset: CD45RA+ positively selected. The receptors were gathered from a man younger than 35 in good health.

The chain employs TRBV7-2 and TRBJ1-2, with D perhaps TRBD1 (5 bases). This CDR3 is 14 amino acids long. V lost 5 bases, J lost 4 bases, and 14 bases lay in between. Germline V lookup: CDR1 SGHTA, CDR2 FQGNSA. The CDR3 region is CASSEQGLLYGYTF. The CDR3 nucleotides read TGTGCCAGCAGCGAGCAGGGTTTGCTCTATGGCTACACCTTC.

CDR3 residues: CASSFSAASTDTQYF. CDR3 nucleotides: TGCGCCAGCAGCTTTTCGGCGGCCAGCACAGATACGCAGTATTTT. The chain joins TRBV5-1 to TRBJ2-3, with D unresolved. V gave up 2 bases and J gave up 0 bases, with 10 bases separating them. Germline V CDR1 and CDR2: SGHRS, YFSETQ. This CDR3 comprises 15 residues.

The chain is built from TRBV19 and TRBJ2-7; D unresolved. The CDR3 is 14 amino acids. Trimming cost V 6 bases and J 1 base, with 13 bases left between them. The germline V gene has CDR1 LNHDA and CDR2 SQIVND (reference sequence). This CDR3 reads CASSSEIKSYEQYF. The CDR3 DNA follows: TGTGCCAGTAGCAGCGAAATCAAATCCTACGAGCAGTACTTC.

CDR3 protein: CASSGALLGGWGNTEAFF. CDR3 DNA: TGTGCCAGCAGCGGCGCACTCCTAGGGGGCTGGGGGAACACTGAAGCTTTCTTT. V usage is TRBV9 and J usage is TRBJ1-1; 7 nucleotides agree with TRBD1. The J segment lost 1 base and the V segment lost 3 bases, leaving 15 bases of the junction unmatched. Looked up from germline, CDR1 is SGDLS and CDR2 is YYNGEE. The length of the CDR3 is 18 residues.

J is TRBJ1-3 and V is TRBV7-8; D uncertain. The CDR3 totals 15 residues. In germline, CDR1 is SGHVS, CDR2 FQNEAQ. The germline V and J ends were trimmed by 5 bases and 0 bases, with 11 bases remaining between them. This CDR3 reads CASSPTGNSGNTIYF. As DNA, the CDR3 is TGTGCCAGCAGCCCAACCGGGAACTCTGGAAACACCATATATTTT.

The gene calls are TRBV10-3 and TRBJ1-2; possibly TRBD1 for D (6 bases). Germline V gives CDR1 ENHRY, CDR2 SYGVKD. This CDR3 has 14 residues. V was shortened by 4 bases and J by 9 bases, with 18 bases between the two germline ends. The chain's CDR3 is CAISGPGDVFSYTF. The CDR3, as DNA: TGTGCCATCAGTGGTCCAGGGGATGTGTTTAGCTACACCTTC.

This rearrangement joins TRBV30 to TRBJ2-1; tentatively, D is TRBD1 (6 bases). From germline, CDR1 is GTSNPN and CDR2 SVGIG (reference sequence). V was cut by 8 bases and J by 2 bases, with 13 bases left in between. The CDR3 loop spans 13 amino acids. The CDR3 loop reads CALQGSTYNEQFF. CDR3 DNA: TGTGCCCTACAGGGATCCACCTACAATGAGCAGTTCTTC. Full variable domain (remainder filled in from reference TRBV30 and TRBJ2-1): SQTIHQWPATLVQPVGSPLSLECTVEGTSNPNLYWYRQAAGRGLQLLFYSVGIGQISSEVPQNLSASRPQDRQFILSSKKLLLSDSGFYLCALQGSTYNEQFFGPGTRLTVL.

The chain links TRBV28 to TRBJ1-2; the D gene is possibly TRBD1 (6 bases). The CDR3 extends over 14 amino acids. Germline loops: CDR1 MDHEN, CDR2 SYDVKM. The V and J ends lost 7 bases and 6 bases respectively, with 18 bases between them. The CDR3 spells CASNPDRTGNGYTF. Here the CDR3 DNA reads TGTGCCAGCAACCCAGACAGGACGGGCAATGGCTACACCTTC.

The J gene is TRBJ2-7, the V gene TRBV29-1, with TRBD1 matching over 9 bases. CDR1 SQVTM and CDR2 ANQGSEA come from the germline V gene. This CDR3 is built from 14 residues. The V segment lost 2 bases and the J segment 3 bases; nucleotides outside the gene matches: 5. DNA for the CDR3: TGCAGCGTTGAAAACGGGACAGGGTTCTACGAGCAGTACTTC. It yields the protein CSVENGTGFYEQYF.

In regard to this clone: In the same sample, other DNA sequences code for this CDR3. This sequence joins TRBV5-1 and TRBJ1-1; D perhaps matches TRBD1 (5 bases). The V end was cut by 2 bases, the J end by 1 base, with 9 bases between. This CDR3 region has 14 residues. Germline V gives CDR1 SGHRS, CDR2 YFSETQ. The CDR3 DNA follows: TGCGCCAGCAGCTTAGGACAAAAGAACACTGAAGCTTTCTTT. Its translation is CASSLGQKNTEAFF.

The V gene is TRBV2, the J gene TRBJ2-3; D call uncertain. The length of the CDR3 is 14 residues. The germline CDR1 and CDR2 sequences are SNHLY and FYNNEI. V lost 4 bases and J lost 0, with 8 bases in between. In nucleotides, the CDR3 is TGTGCCAGCAGTGTAGCTAGGAGCACAGATACGCAGTATTTT. It specifies CASSVARSTDTQYF.

The chain has TRBV9 and TRBJ1-3; TRBD1 matches 10 bases. The CDR3 spans 17 residues. Germline-derived CDR1 and CDR2 are SGDLS and YYNGEE. J lost 1 base, V lost 4 bases, and 8 bases had no gene match. CDR3 loop: CASSPQTGGMSGNTIYF. In DNA form, the CDR3 reads TGTGCCAGCAGCCCACAGACAGGGGGCATGTCTGGAAACACCATATATTTT.

This rearrangement joins TRBV4-1 to TRBJ1-1; D gene ambiguous. Germline V gene lookup returns CDR1 MGHRA and CDR2 YSYEKL. Trimming shortened V by 0 bases and J by 1 base, and 12 bases separated the two germline ends. This CDR3 comprises 16 residues. The CDR3 here is CASSQDRKAGNTEAFF. The CDR3 region has the DNA TGCGCCAGCAGCCAAGATCGAAAGGCAGGGAACACTGAAGCTTTCTTT.

This chain uses TRBV10-1 with TRBJ2-7; 8 nucleotides match TRBD1. This CDR3 spans 16 amino acids. V lost 2 bases to trimming and J lost 0 bases; unmatched junction nucleotides: 6. The V gene's germline CDR1 is WNHNN and CDR2 SYGVQD (reference sequence). For the CDR3, the DNA is TGCGCCAGCAGTGAGGGGACAGGAACGAGCTCCTACGAGCAGTACTTC. It yields the protein CASSEGTGTSSYEQYF.

V is TRBV4-3 and J is TRBJ2-7; weak D call: TRBD1 (5 bases). Between the trimmed V and J ends, which lost 4 bases and 0 bases, there was a span of 13 bases. This CDR3 spans 15 amino acids. Per the germline V gene, CDR1 is LGHNA and CDR2 is YSLEER. DNA for the CDR3: TGCGCCAGCAGCCTAGAGGACACGAACTCCTACGAGCAGTACTTC. It encodes CASSLEDTNSYEQYF.

The gene calls are TRBV30 and TRBJ1-2; 8 bases align to TRBD1. This CDR3 contains 11 residues. J was trimmed by 7 bases and V by 7 bases; bases with no gene match: 5. Germline V gene data show CDR1 as GTSNPN and CDR2 as SVGIG (reference sequence). The CDR3 sequence is CASQGAFGYTF. The CDR3, as DNA: TGTGCCTCCCAGGGGGCGTTTGGCTACACCTTC.

This clone was picked up one time. The chain recombines TRBV30 with TRBJ2-1; the D is unclear. The CDR3 totals 16 residues. V shed 0 bases and J shed 4 bases, with 16 bases lying between them. Germline V gene sequence: CDR1 GTSNPN, CDR2 SVGIG (reference sequence). The CDR3 sequence is CAWSVSRHWSYNEQFF. CDR3 coding DNA: TGTGCCTGGAGTGTAAGTCGACACTGGTCTTACAATGAGCAGTTCTTC.

The chain combines TRBV6-5 with TRBJ1-2; the D is unclear. This CDR3 has 13 amino acids. The germline V and J ends were trimmed by 8 bases and 5 bases, with 15 bases remaining between them. The germline V gene encodes CDR1 MNHEY and CDR2 SVGAGI. The CDR3 nucleotides are TGTGCCAGCGCGGCCCCTGGTTGGTATGGCTACACCTTC. This encodes CASAAPGWYGYTF.

The chain recombines TRBV9 with TRBJ2-7; the match to TRBD1 covers 9 bases. The CDR3 sequence is 14 residues long. Germline loops: CDR1 SGDLS, CDR2 YYNGEE. V dropped 4 bases and J dropped 6; count of bases not matched to a gene: 8. The CDR3 nucleotides are TGTGCCAGCAGCCTCGGACAGGGGTTTTCCGAGCAGTACTTC. This gives the protein CASSLGQGFSEQYF.

This chain uses TRBV2 with TRBJ2-1; D may be TRBD1 or TRBD2 (5 bases each). Deletions cut 6 bases from V and 7 bases from J, with 19 bases between. This CDR3 contains 15 residues. CDR1 SNHLY and CDR2 FYNNEI come from the germline V gene. The CDR3 DNA is TGTGCCAGCAGATCTACCGGGGCCCTTGGGAATGAGCAGTTCTTC. It specifies CASRSTGALGNEQFF.

The chain couples TRBV7-2 to TRBJ1-6, with 7 bases aligning to TRBD1. The CDR3 spans 15 residues. Losses at the gene ends were 1 base for V and 9 bases for J; bases not matched to a gene: 6. Per germline, CDR1 SGHTA and CDR2 FQGNSA. CDR3 DNA: TGTGCCAGCAGCTTAGGGGGACAGCGGGGTTCACCCCTCCACTTT. Translating gives CASSLGGQRGSPLHF.

A remark on this clone: The sample contains more than one DNA sequence encoding this CDR3. This chain connects TRBV18 to TRBJ2-6, with TRBD1 matching 8 bases. The germline V gene encodes CDR1 KGHSH and CDR2 LQKENI. This CDR3 has 15 amino acids. V shed 3 bases, J shed 4 bases, and the junction held 2 bases outside the gene matches. The CDR3 loop reads CASSPTGAGANVLTF. The CDR3 DNA reads as TGTGCCAGCTCACCGACAGGGGCCGGGGCCAACGTCCTGACTTTC.

This rearrangement joins TRBV11-2 to TRBJ2-5; 9 bases agree with TRBD2. Trimming cost V 1 base and J 5 bases; bases outside gene matches: 5. The CDR3 contains 15 residues. Per the germline V gene, CDR1 is SGHAT and CDR2 is FQNNGV. The CDR3 protein is CASSLVGSGSETQYF. CDR3 coding DNA: TGTGCCAGCAGCTTAGTGGGTAGCGGGAGTGAGACCCAGTACTTC. Drawing the rest from reference TRBV11-2 and TRBJ2-5, the complete variable domain is EAGVAQSPRYKIIEKRQSVAFWCNPISGHATLYWYQQILGQGPKLLIQFQNNGVVDDSQLPKDRFSAERLKGVDSTLKIQPAKLEDSAVYLCASSLVGSGSETQYFGPGTRLLVL.

The genes are TRBV5-1 and TRBJ2-7, with a weak D call TRBD2 (5 bases). V gave up 6 bases and J gave up 2 bases, with 12 bases separating them. This CDR3 has 13 residues. Germline assignment: CDR1 SGHRS and CDR2 YFSETQ. Written as DNA, the CDR3 is TGCGCCAGCAATGGACTGAATGCCTACGAGCAGTACTTC. Translated: CASNGLNAYEQYF. Full variable domain (remainder filled in from reference TRBV5-1 and TRBJ2-7): KAGVTQTPRYLIKTRGQQVTLSCSPISGHRSVSWYQQTPGQGLQFLFEYFSETQRNKGNFPGRFSGRQFSNSRSEMNVSTLELGDSALYLCASNGLNAYEQYFGPGTRLTVT.

The rearrangement uses TRBV27 and TRBJ2-1; tentatively, D is TRBD1 (5 bases). The CDR3 has 16 residues. In germline, CDR1 is MNHEY, CDR2 SMNVEV (reference sequence). Trimming took off 0 bases at V and 8 bases at J, with 17 bases between the two ends. The CDR3 DNA reads TGTGCCAGCAGTTTATCGAGCAGGGCCGTGGTGGATGAGCAGTTCTTC. Translation: CASSLSSRAVVDEQFF.

The chain joins TRBV4-3 to TRBJ2-3; TRBD2 agrees at 10 bases. The CDR3 is 16 residues long. The germline V gene has CDR1 LGHNA and CDR2 YSLEER. After removal of 1 base from V and 0 bases from J, the junction contained 1 base not matched to a gene. CDR3 sequence (DNA): TGCGCCAGCAGCCAAGGTAGCGGGGGGAGCACAGATACGCAGTATTTT. It codes for CASSQGSGGSTDTQYF.

This clone was detected once. Other nucleotide sequences in the sample specify the same CDR3. This chain uses TRBV30 with TRBJ2-3, with D unresolved. This CDR3 contains 10 residues. V dropped 5 bases and J dropped 6 bases, with 6 bases sitting between them. Germline V gene data show CDR1 as GTSNPN and CDR2 as SVGIG (reference sequence). The CDR3 reads CAWSRDTQYF. The CDR3, as DNA: TGTGCCTGGTCGAGGGATACGCAGTATTTT.